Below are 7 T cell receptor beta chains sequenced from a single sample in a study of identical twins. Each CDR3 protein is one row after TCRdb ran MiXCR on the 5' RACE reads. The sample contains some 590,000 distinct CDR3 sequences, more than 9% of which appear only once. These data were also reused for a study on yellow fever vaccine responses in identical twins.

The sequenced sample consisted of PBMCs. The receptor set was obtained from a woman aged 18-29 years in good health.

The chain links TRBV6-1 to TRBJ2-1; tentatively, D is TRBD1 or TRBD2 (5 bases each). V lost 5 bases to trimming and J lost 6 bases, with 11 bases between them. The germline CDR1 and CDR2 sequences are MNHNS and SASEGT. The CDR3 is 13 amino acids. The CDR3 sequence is CASSPGPSNEQFF. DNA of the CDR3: TGTGCCAGCAGTCCGGGGCCGAGCAATGAGCAGTTCTTC.

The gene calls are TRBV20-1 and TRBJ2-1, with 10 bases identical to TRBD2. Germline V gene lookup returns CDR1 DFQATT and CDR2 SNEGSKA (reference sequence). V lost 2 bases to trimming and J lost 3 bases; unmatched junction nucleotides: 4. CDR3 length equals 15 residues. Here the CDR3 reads CSARTSGTFYNEQFF. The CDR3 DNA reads TGCAGTGCTAGAACTAGCGGGACGTTCTACAATGAGCAGTTCTTC.

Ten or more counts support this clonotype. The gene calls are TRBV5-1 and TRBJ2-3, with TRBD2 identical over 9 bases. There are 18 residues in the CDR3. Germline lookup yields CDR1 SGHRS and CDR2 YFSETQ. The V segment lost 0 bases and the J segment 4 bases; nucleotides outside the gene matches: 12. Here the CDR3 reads CASSLEDAGGPVADTQYF. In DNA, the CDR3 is TGCGCCAGCAGCTTGGAGGATGCGGGGGGGCCGGTGGCAGATACGCAGTATTTT.

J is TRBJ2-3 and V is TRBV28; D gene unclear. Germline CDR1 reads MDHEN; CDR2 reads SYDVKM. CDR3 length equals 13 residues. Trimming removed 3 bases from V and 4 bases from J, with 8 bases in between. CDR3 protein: CASSFRNSDTQYF. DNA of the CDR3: TGTGCCAGCAGTTTCCGAAATTCAGATACGCAGTATTTT.

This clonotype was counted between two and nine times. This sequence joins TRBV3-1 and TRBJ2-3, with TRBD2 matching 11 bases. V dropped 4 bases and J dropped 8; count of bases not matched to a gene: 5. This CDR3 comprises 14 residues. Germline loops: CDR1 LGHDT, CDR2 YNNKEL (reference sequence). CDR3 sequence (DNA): TGTGCCAGCAGCCCTACAACTAGCGGGAGTACGCAGTATTTT. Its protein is CASSPTTSGSTQYF.

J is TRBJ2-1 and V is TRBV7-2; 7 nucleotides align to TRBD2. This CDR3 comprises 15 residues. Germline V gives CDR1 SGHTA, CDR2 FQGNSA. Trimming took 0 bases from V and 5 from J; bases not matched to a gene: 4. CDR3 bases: TGTGCCAGCAGCTTAGCGGGAGGGACTCACAATGAGCAGTTCTTC. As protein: CASSLAGGTHNEQFF.

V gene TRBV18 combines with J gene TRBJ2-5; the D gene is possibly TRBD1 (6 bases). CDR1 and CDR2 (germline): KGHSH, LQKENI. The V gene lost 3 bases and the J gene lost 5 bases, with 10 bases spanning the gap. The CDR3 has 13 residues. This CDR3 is CASSPGTLETQYF. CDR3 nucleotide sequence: TGTGCCAGCTCACCTGGGACACTGGAGACCCAGTACTTC.